Listed below are T cell receptor delta chains from one sample, sequenced in a study of delta chain sequences of gamma delta T cells. TCRdb re-called the 5' RACE reads via CATT. Here the sample spans about 210 delta-chain clones, under 20% being singletons. Material: either unsorted cells or a sorted T cell fraction (not recorded which). The receptors shown here come from a human donor in good health. Each CDR3 is given with its conserved first and last residue. D genes are given only for firm matches. Expanded clones get a size class; other rows say once, few or many, or leave the size out.

TRDJ1 | . | TRDV2 | medium-sized | CACDSLLSSTDKLIF | TGTGCCTGTGACTCCCTTTTGAGTTCCACCGATAAACTCATCTTT
TRDJ1 | TRDD3 | TRDV1 | hyperexpanded | CALGELAPILGERADKLIF | TGTGCTCTTGGGGAACTAGCCCCTATACTGGGGGAAAGGGCGGATAAACTCATCTTT
TRDJ1 | TRDD2 | TRDV2 | few | CACDTGFLQSPNPTDKLIF | TGTGCCTGTGACACCGGCTTCCTACAGAGCCCCAACCCCACCGATAAACTCATCTTT
TRDJ1 | . | TRDV3 | hyperexpanded | CAFRPHLPPIPYWDYTDKLIF | TGTGCCTTTCGTCCCCACCTCCCTCCAATACCGTACTGGGATTACACCGATAAACTCATCTTT
TRDJ1 | TRDD3 | TRDV2 | medium-sized | CACDPWGVYTDKLIF | TGTGCCTGTGACCCCTGGGGGGTTTACACCGATAAACTCATCTTT
TRDJ1 | TRDD3 | TRDV1 | medium-sized | CALGNLGGTTVLGVYIHTDKLIF | TGTGCTCTTGGGAATCTGGGGGGGACTACGGTACTGGGGGTTTATATCCACACCGATAAACTCATCTTT
TRDJ1 | TRDD3 | TRDV2 | hyperexpanded | CACDTLGDTMKTDKLIF | TGTGCCTGTGACACCCTGGGGGATACTATGAAAACCGATAAACTCATCTTT
TRDJ1 | . | TRDV1 | large | CALGPNRAFFPATGDKLIF | TGTGCTCTTGGGCCCAACCGAGCCTTTTTTCCTGCCACTGGGGATAAACTCATCTTT
TRDJ1 | TRDD3 | TRDV2 | large | CACDTVVLGEPSDTDKLIF | TGTGCCTGTGACACGGTCGTGCTGGGGGAGCCATCAGACACCGATAAACTCATCTTT
TRDJ1 | TRDD3 | TRDV3 | hyperexpanded | CAFGDLPHTGGYAAVVDTDKLIF | TGTGCCTTTGGGGACCTACCACATACTGGGGGATACGCGGCCGTAGTGGACACCGATAAACTCATCTTT
TRDJ1 | . | TRDV2 | large | CACDLWSIGNRGDKLIF | TGTGCCTGTGACCTGTGGTCAATCGGGAATAGGGGCGATAAACTCATCTTT
TRDJ1 | . | TRDV1 | hyperexpanded | CALGELVPTGAPTWLDTRWYTDKLIF | TGTGCTCTTGGGGAACTAGTCCCGACAGGGGCCCCTACGTGGTTGGATACTAGGTGGTACACCGATAAACTCATCTTT
TRDJ1 | TRDD3 | TRDV3 | few | CAFGDLPHTGGYAWGTDKLIF | TGTGCCTTTGGGGACCTACCACATACTGGGGGATACGCGTGGGGCACCGATAAACTCATCTTT
TRDJ1 | TRDD3 | TRDV2 | large | CACDKLGVLTDKLIF | TGTGCCTGTGACAAGCTGGGGGTCCTCACCGATAAACTCATCTTT
TRDJ1 | TRDD3 | TRDV1 | . | CALGEKRVGPTGGPKDADKLIF | TGTGCTCTTGGGGAAAAGCGAGTGGGGCCTACTGGGGGACCCAAAGACGCCGATAAACTCATCTTT
TRDJ1 | TRDD3 | TRDV2 | large | CACDKIPTHRGIFTDKLIF | TGTGCCTGTGACAAGATACCTACTCACCGGGGGATATTTACCGATAAACTCATCTTT
TRDJ1 | TRDD3 | TRDV2 | large | CACDGLGGYQDKLIF | TGTGCCTGTGACGGATTGGGGGGATACCAGGATAAACTCATCTTT
TRDJ1 | . | TRDV1 | few | CALGDSYCACDTLGDTMKTDKLIF | .
TRDJ1 | . | TRDV2 | . | CAVTSWGDKLIF | TGTGCCGTGACCTCTTGGGGCGATAAACTCATCTTT
TRDJ1 | TRDD3 | TRDV2 | few | CACDTVLLGDTGLIF | TGTGCCTGTGACACCGTCCTCCTGGGGGATACCGGACTCATCTTT
TRDJ1 | . | TRDV1 | . | CALGDTVYTDKLIF | TGTGCTCTTGGGGATACTGTCTACACCGATAAACTCATCTTT
TRDJ1 | TRDD3 | TRDV2 | hyperexpanded | CACDSVLGDTRLPTDKLIF | TGTGCCTGTGACTCCGTACTGGGGGATACGCGTTTGCCCACCGATAAACTCATCTTT
TRDJ1 | . | TRDV2 | large | CACDTFRPTDKLIF | TGTGCCTGTGACACCTTCCGCCCCACCGATAAACTCATCTTT
TRDJ1 | . | TRAV29/DV5 | medium-sized | CAASVADPRQAGRDCTDKLIF | TGTGCAGCAAGCGTAGCGGATCCTAGGCAGGCTGGGCGGGATTGCACCGATAAACTCATCTTT
TRDJ1 | TRDD3 | TRDV2 | large | CACDTEPWGIPGTDKLIF | TGTGCCTGTGACACCGAGCCCTGGGGGATACCGGGCACCGATAAACTCATCTTT
TRDJ1 | . | TRDV1 | hyperexpanded | CALGELTPPLRYWFAYGGTDKLIF | TGTGCTCTTGGGGAACTCACCCCCCCCCTTCGTTACTGGTTCGCGTACGGAGGCACCGATAAACTCATCTTT
TRDJ1 | TRDD3 | TRDV2 | medium-sized | CACDYLLGDTRYTDKLIF | TGTGCCTGTGACTATCTACTGGGGGATACGCGGTACACCGATAAACTCATCTTT